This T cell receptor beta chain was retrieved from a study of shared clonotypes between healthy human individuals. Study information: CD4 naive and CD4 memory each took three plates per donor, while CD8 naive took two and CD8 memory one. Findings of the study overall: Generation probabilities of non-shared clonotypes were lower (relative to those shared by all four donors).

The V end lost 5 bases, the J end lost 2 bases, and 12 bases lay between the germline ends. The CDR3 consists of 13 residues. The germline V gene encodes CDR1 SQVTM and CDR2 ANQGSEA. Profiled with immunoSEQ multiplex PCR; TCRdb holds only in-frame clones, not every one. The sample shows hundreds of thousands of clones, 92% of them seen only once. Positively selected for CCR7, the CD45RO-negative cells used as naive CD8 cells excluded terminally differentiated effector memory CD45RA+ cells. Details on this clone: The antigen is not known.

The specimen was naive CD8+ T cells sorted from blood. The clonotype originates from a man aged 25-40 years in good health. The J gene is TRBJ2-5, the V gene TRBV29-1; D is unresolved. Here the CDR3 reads CSVILVIQETQYF. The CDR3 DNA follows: TGCAGCGTTATATTAGTGATTCAAGAGACCCAGTACTTC.